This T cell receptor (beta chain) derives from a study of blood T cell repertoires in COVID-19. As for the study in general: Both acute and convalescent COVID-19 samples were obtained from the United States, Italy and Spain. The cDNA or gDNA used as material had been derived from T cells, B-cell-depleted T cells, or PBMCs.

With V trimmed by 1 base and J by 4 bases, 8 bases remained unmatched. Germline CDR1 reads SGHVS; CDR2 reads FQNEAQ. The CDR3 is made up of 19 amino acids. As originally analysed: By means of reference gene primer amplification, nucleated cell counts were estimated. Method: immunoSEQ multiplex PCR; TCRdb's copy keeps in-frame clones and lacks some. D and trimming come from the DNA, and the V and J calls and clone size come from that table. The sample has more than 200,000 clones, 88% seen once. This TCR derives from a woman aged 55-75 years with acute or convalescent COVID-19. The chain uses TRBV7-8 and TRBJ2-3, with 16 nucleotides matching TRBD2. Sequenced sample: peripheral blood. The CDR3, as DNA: TGTGCCAGCAGCTTAGGCTGGGGACTAGCGGGAGGGCCGGCAGATACGCAGTATTTT. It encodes CASSLGWGLAGGPADTQYF.